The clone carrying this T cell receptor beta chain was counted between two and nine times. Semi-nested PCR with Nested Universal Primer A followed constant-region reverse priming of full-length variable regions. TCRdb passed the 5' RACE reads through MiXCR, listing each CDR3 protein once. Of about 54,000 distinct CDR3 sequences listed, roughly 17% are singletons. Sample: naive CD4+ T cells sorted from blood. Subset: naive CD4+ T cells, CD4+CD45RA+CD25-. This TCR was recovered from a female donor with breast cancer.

CDR3 amino acids: CASSPNDYQPQHF. CDR3 bases: TGTGCCAGCAGCCCCAACGACTATCAGCCCCAGCATTTT. The chain carries TRBV7-2 and TRBJ1-5; D remains unclear. V lost 5 bases and J 5 bases, leaving 10 bases between the germline ends. The germline V gene encodes CDR1 SGHTA and CDR2 FQGNSA. The CDR3 has 13 amino acids.